This T cell receptor beta chain was recorded in a study of beta chain features in type 1 diabetes. The study, taken as a whole, reports: Patients with Type 1 diabetes showed moderately but significantly shorter TCRB CDR3s in all four CD4+ subsets.

Of the isolated RNA, all was reverse transcribed, and so the sequenced material was expressed TCRB transcripts. Only in-frame clones appear in the TCRdb table, and some are missing; sequencing was by immunoSEQ multiplex PCR. The table has 330,000 or so clones, around 12% seen once. Only a few counts were recorded for this clone. The antigen remains undetermined. The sample comprised naive CD4+ T cells from blood. This TCR derives from a woman younger than 30 with type 1 diabetes.

In DNA form, the CDR3 reads TGTGCCAGCAGCCGCGGGGGGCGATCTCCCCCCGCAGATACGCAGTATTTT. This encodes CASSRGGRSPPADTQYF. The V and J genes are TRBV9 and TRBJ2-3; TRBD2 agrees at 8 bases. The V segment lost 4 bases and the J segment 4 bases; nucleotides outside the gene matches: 14. The CDR3 consists of 17 residues. Germline CDR1 reads SGDLS; CDR2 reads YYNGEE. Using reference TRBV9 and TRBJ2-3 for the parts outside the CDR3, the full variable domain is DSGVTQTPKHLITATGQRVTLRCSPRSGDLSVYWYQQSLDQGLQFLIQYYNGEERAKGNILERFSAQQFPDLHSELNLSSLELGDSALYFCASSRGGRSPPADTQYFGPGTRLTVL.